What follows is one T cell receptor (beta chain) and its context. In its sample, this clone was seen once. This clone's antigen is unknown. No much larger clonotype is one base removed from it; base qualities were not supplied. Libraries were built with the immunoSEQ multiplex PCR assay. The multiplex PCR relied on a mix of 60 forward primers for TCR Vbeta segments and 13 reverse primers for TCR Jbeta segments. Amplification of the CDR3 region of rearranged TCR beta genes was performed with a multiplex PCR assay on genomic DNA. The Illumina HiSeq System was used to sequence the amplified TCR beta libraries as 87-base-pair reads. Regarding the original processing steps: In a later analysis, 77 million or so unique TCR beta chains were counted across the roughly 670 repertoires, and about 9.9 million of these chains were shared by at least two donors. Raw reads were error-corrected and collapsed into unique sequences with a nearest-neighbor algorithm that merged closely related sequences to remove PCR and sequencing errors. V, D and J gene segments were assigned by aligning CDR3 sequences to IMGT reference sequences. For a sequence to be retained, a match of at least six nucleotides to both a V gene segment and a J gene segment was required. Rearrangements were classified as productive when the CDR3 lacked stop codons and remained in frame with V and J, and all other rearrangements were classified as non-productive. CDR3 was defined according to IMGT convention as the region running from the second conserved V-encoded cysteine to the conserved J-encoded phenylalanine. Sequences without an unambiguous match to a single V gene segment were excluded from the earlier analysis of several hundred of the donors. An earlier analysis of 450 to 650 of the donors called V segments functional above 56.7% productive rearrangements and segregating when the between-donor standard deviation exceeded 5%. A statistical classification framework was developed to diagnose cytomegalovirus status using the catalog of TCR beta chain sequences. In a later analysis, V and J genes were assigned by comparing TCR nucleotide sequences against IMGT/GENE-DB human TR gene sequences. Using the TCRdist pipeline, a later analysis assigned CDR3 sequences along with most-parsimonious VDJ recombination scenarios. A later analysis defined each TCR beta chain by its CDR3 amino acid sequence plus V-gene family, and excluded reads lacking a unique V-gene family. A later analysis removed several hundred highly shared, low-generation-probability nucleotide sequences to deal with suspected cross-contamination and a sequencing artifact. A later analysis calculated a clonal expansion index for each public chain from normalized within-repertoire ranks of inferred template counts. In a later analysis, generation probabilities were computed with a VDJ recombination model fitted to out-of-frame rearrangements, and the resulting probabilities were checked against IGoR. In a later analysis, TCR-TCR, TCR-HLA and TCR-CMV co-occurrence was scored with hypergeometric tests, and a repertoire-size bias correction was applied to TCR pairs. To estimate false discovery rates, a later analysis permuted the HLA or CMV assignments 20 times. In a later analysis, co-occurring TCRs were grouped with DBSCAN, and TCRdist sequence similarity was added when clustering was performed within HLA-allele-positive subsets. For co-occurrence clustering, repertoires with fewer than 30,000 or more than 120,000 public chains were excluded, along with five repertoires with anomalous nucleotide sharing. TCRdb took over this immuneACCESS table, retaining in-frame rearrangements with V and J assigned. Such tables are incomplete; in checked studies, under half of the missing clones stem from an unresolved V gene, and the remainder is unexplained. V, J and clone size were drawn from that table, and D and trimming were deduced from the DNA. The sample data list around 130,000 clones, and 70% to 90% of these were observed just once. 5.5% to 7% of the sample is in the top ten clones.

The entry originates in a study of cytomegalovirus exposure and HLA in healthy donors (dated by TCRdb to about 2017). About the full investigation: According to an earlier analysis of 550 to 750 of the donors, about 180 million T cells yielded 90 million to 130 million unique TCR beta sequences and about 300 Gb of sequence data. Roughly 290 gigabases of sequencing data and 91 million or so unique TCR sequences made up an early release that covered nearly 650 HLA-typed donors. Of the roughly 400 genotyped donors, approximately 82% fell in the genetic ancestry cluster associated with self-reported Caucasian donors. The study aimed to test whether cataloging public T cell receptors could reveal signatures of past pathogen exposure. Using immunosequencing, the study profiled T cell repertoires from some 670 subjects and related those repertoires to cytomegalovirus serostatus. In addition to the first cohort of approximately 650 subjects, a separate validation cohort of 120 different subjects was used. The study combined high-throughput TCR immunosequencing, statistical association of individual TCRs with disease status, and machine learning to predict cytomegalovirus infection status. A later analysis re-examined previously published TCR beta repertoires from just over 650 donors and added high-resolution HLA genotyping to investigate patterns of TCR occurrence. Rather than using new phenotypic data, the later analysis identified candidate immune exposures from TCR beta sequences and from how often those sequences occurred across donors. In an earlier analysis of 500 to 650 of the donors, high-throughput TCR beta sequencing was used to judge whether each TCR beta V gene segment behaved as functional or pseudogenic. Donor age, sex, ethnicity and CMV serostatus were compiled alongside the repertoire data. A later genetic analysis used genome-wide SNP genotypes for about 55% of the 666 donors, treating that subset as a discovery cohort. All discovery cohort repertoires had been generated using a single sequencing platform. HLA typing covered class I and class II loci at four-digit resolution. Typing coverage varied by locus: roughly 629-640 donors for A, B, C, DRB1 and DQB1; some 520 for DQA1; over 600 for DPA1; approximately 490 for DPB1. Five DR-DQ haplotypes were handled as single units for association and clustering, since linkage in the cohort was strong. Among roughly 400 genotyped donors of the cohort, an average of roughly 230,000 unique TCR beta nucleotide sequences was sequenced per donor, of which 15% to 20% were non-productive. What the research found in general, with its limitations: According to a later analysis, TCR association rates differed among HLA loci, with DRB1 alleles showing the most associated TCRs and HLA-C alleles showing the fewest. Most CMV-associated TCR beta chains appeared to be HLA-restricted in a later analysis, and the HLA associations seemed to be driven largely by CMV exposure. Several of the top co-occurrence clusters appeared to be linked to parvovirus B19, influenza, CMV and Epstein-Barr virus, according to a later analysis. The cohort was sequenced for TCR beta chains only, and without alpha or paired-chain data the features that could be detected were limited. A cluster of highly shared sequence variants was judged likely to represent a technical artifact of the sequencing pipeline. Across donors, most TCR sequences were observed very rarely, whereas some public TCRs were present in many individuals. A further reported finding was that TCR beta sequences accurately predicted the HLA-A and HLA-B alleles for most subjects in the first cohort. The classifier was reported to diagnose cytomegalovirus status with high specificity and sensitivity in both the original cohort and the validation cohort. Sequencing depth was assumed to be roughly uniform across donors in the presence/absence analyses, though that assumption may not hold. A later analysis found that HLA-associated TCR beta chains were more clonally expanded and had lower generation probabilities than equally common non-associated chains. A later analysis associated about 16,000 TCR beta sequences with specific HLA alleles at a false discovery rate of 0.05. Because the 87-base-pair reads could not distinguish some IMGT-functional V segments, including TRBV6-2 and TRBV6-3, those segments were excluded. CMV serostatus was the only immune exposure information available for the cohort. In vitro tests confirmed that a few of the cytomegalovirus-associated TCR beta chains recognize cytomegalovirus antigens. A later genetic analysis associated a missense DCLRE1C variant with V-gene and J-gene trimming of TCR beta chains, and an independent cohort replicated the association. Compared with the approximately 720-donor mean, donors in an Asian-associated ancestry cluster had fewer N-insertions in productive TCRs, according to a later genetic analysis. An earlier analysis of approximately 530 of the donors showed that most TCR beta V segments appeared in productive rearrangements either about 87% or about 30% of the time, which broadly matched IMGT annotations. Assigning TCR associations to individual alleles was difficult when HLA alleles, especially DR and DQ, strongly co-occurred. HLA typing was unavailable for some donors at each locus, so association tests used only the typed subset. The earlier analysis of some 540 of the donors excluded about 16 rarely observed V segments, including chromosome 9 orphons, because counts were too low. The authors suggested that the approach could potentially be generalized to other disease states and immunological phenotypes. The study listed 164 TCR beta chains as associated with cytomegalovirus. Linkage disequilibrium might explain the correlated functional status among segregating V segments, but an unknown experimental factor could not be excluded.

In total, approximately 700 healthy bone marrow donors made up the cohort. At the time of sampling, every cohort member was nominally healthy, though immune exposures that went unrecorded were likely present. The donor tested CMV seropositive and was one of the 289 seropositive cohort members. Each donor provided a peripheral blood sample, and peripheral blood mononuclear cells were used for TCR beta sequencing. Genomic DNA extraction from the blood cell samples was performed with the Qiagen DNeasy Blood Extraction Kit. CDR1 is given as SQVTM and CDR2 as ANQGSEA, both from the germline V gene. There are 15 amino acids in the CDR3, from cysteine to phenylalanine inclusive. The entry retains the CDR3 DNA only, 45 bases that are in frame from base 1. V is cut by 0 bases and J by 11 bases, and the space between the germline ends is 22 bases.

The rearranged chain carries TRBV29-1 and TRBJ2-5; D gene: possibly TRBD1, on 5 matching bases. Sequenced input: PBMCs. The receptor was derived from a woman in her forties in good health and CMV-seropositive. The CDR3 has the sequence CSVEDPVQGHGWQYF. The nucleotides are TGCAGCGTTGAAGATCCCGTCCAGGGCCACGGTTGGCAGTACTTC. The entire variable domain, with the stretches around the CDR3 drawn from the reference TRBV29-1 and TRBJ2-5 proteins, is SAVISQKPSRDICQRGTSLTIQCQVDSQVTMMFWYRQQPGQSLTLIATANQGSEATYESGFVIDKFPISRPNLTFSTLTVSNMSPEDSSIYLCSVEDPVQGHGWQYFGPGTRLLVL.